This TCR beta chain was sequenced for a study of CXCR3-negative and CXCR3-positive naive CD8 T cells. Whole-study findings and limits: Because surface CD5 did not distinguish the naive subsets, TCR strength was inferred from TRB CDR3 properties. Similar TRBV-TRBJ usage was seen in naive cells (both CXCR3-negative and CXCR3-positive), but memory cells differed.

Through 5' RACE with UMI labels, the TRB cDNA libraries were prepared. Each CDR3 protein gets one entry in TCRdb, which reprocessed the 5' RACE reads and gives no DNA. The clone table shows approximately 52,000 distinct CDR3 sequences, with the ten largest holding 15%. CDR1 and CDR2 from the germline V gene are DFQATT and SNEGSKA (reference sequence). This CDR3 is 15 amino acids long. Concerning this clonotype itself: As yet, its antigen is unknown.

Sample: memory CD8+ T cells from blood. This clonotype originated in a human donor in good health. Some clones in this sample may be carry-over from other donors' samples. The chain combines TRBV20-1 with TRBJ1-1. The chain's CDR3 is CSAPSLQVSDTEAFF.